These 25 T cell receptor beta chains share one sample of origin, sequenced in a study of early T cells in non-severe SARS-CoV-2 infection. Using its own MiXCR run on the 5' RACE reads, TCRdb lists one record per CDR3 protein. This sample yields about 86,000 distinct CDR3 sequences, of which about an eighth are seen a single time; over 6.5% belongs to the top ten. Sample: whole blood. The receptors were sampled from an adult who was a healthcare worker with PCR-confirmed SARS-CoV-2 infection or an uninfected control (not recorded which).

In its sample, this clonotype was seen many times. DNA of the CDR3: TGTGCCAGCTCACGGGATCGACAGGGGTACTATGGCTACACCTTC. Amino acid sequence: CASSRDRQGYYGYTF. V usage is TRBV18 and J usage is TRBJ1-2, with TRBD1 matching over 8 bases. V gave up 4 bases and J gave up 3 bases; unmatched junction bases: 7. Germline values: CDR1 KGHSH, CDR2 LQKENI. This CDR3 region has 15 residues.

This clonotype appeared many times. The chain recombines TRBV12-3 or TRBV12-4 with TRBJ1-1; a weak D match, TRBD1 (5 bases). Trimming took 6 bases from V and 0 from J, leaving 14 bases between them. This CDR3 is built from 15 residues. Here the CDR3 DNA reads TGTGCCAGCAGACCCTCTGGAGGGGTGAACACTGAAGCTTTCTTT. Translated, it gives CASRPSGGVNTEAFF.

The chain recombines TRBV5-1 with TRBJ2-6; D gene unclear. The V gene lost 7 bases and the J gene lost 0 bases, with 8 bases spanning the gap. There are 14 residues in the CDR3. CDR1 SGHRS and CDR2 YFSETQ come from the germline V gene. The CDR3 nucleotides are TGCGCCAGCGGTCGGGCCTCTGGGGCCAACGTCCTGACTTTC. Encoded protein: CASGRASGANVLTF.

This clonotype has more than one count but fewer than ten. This chain uses TRBV7-2 with TRBJ1-5, with D unclear. CDR1 is SGHTA and CDR2 is FQGNSA in the germline V gene. The length of the CDR3 is 15 residues. With 3 bases removed from V and 5 bases from J, the gap between germline ends came to 14 bases. CDR3 nucleotides: TGTGCCAGCAGCTTTGAAGGAGGGAATTATCAGCCCCAGCATTTT. This translates into CASSFEGGNYQPQHF.

This chain connects TRBV4-1 to TRBJ1-1; D not resolved. The CDR3 runs 14 residues. CDR1 and CDR2 from the germline V gene are MGHRA and YSYEKL. Trimming pared 0 bases from V and 7 bases from J, leaving 12 bases between. CDR3 in DNA: TGCGCCAGCAGCCAAGAGTTCTTGAATGGTGAAGCTTTCTTT. Translated: CASSQEFLNGEAFF.

The chain carries TRBV10-3 and TRBJ1-2; D gene ambiguous. V shed 6 bases and J shed 6 bases, with 11 bases lying between them. This CDR3 is 12 amino acids long. Germline CDR1 reads ENHRY; CDR2 reads SYGVKD. CDR3 bases: TGTGCCATCAGACCGGACGCCCATGGCTACACCTTC. Translation: CAIRPDAHGYTF.

Concerning this clonotype: At one end, the junction sequence differs from germline, possibly due to a read error. The chain has TRBV16 and TRBJ2-7; 12 bases agree with TRBD2. Germline-derived CDR1 and CDR2 are KGHSY and FQNENV. This CDR3 comprises 16 residues. CDR3 protein: CTSSPRLAGEEAGQYF. The CDR3 DNA sequence: TGTACCAGCAGCCCGAGACTAGCGGGAGAGGAGGCAGGGCAGTACTTC.

This clonotype was counted between two and nine times. CDR3 in amino acids: CASREPVGGASNEQFF. CDR3 sequence (DNA): TGTGCCAGCAGAGAACCAGTGGGGGGCGCGTCTAATGAGCAGTTCTTC. The chain employs TRBV6-2 or TRBV6-3 and TRBJ2-1, with D perhaps TRBD1 or TRBD2 (6 bases each). V was cut by 6 bases and J by 7 bases, with 22 bases left in between. Germline V lookup: CDR1 MNHEY, CDR2 SVGEGT. The CDR3 extends over 16 amino acids.

The V call is TRBV3-1, the J call TRBJ2-2; a weak D match, TRBD1 (5 bases). Germline V gene sequence: CDR1 LGHDT, CDR2 YNNKEL (reference sequence). Between the trimmed V and J ends, which lost 2 bases and 1 base, there was a span of 5 bases. This CDR3 is 14 amino acids long. The CDR3 nucleotides are TGTGCCAGCAGCCAAAGGGGGAACACCGGGGAGCTGTTTTTT. This gives the protein CASSQRGNTGELFF.

This clonotype was recorded many times. V usage is TRBV18 and J usage is TRBJ2-7, with a weak D call TRBD1 (6 bases). The germline CDR1 and CDR2 sequences are KGHSH and LQKENI. Trimming stripped 6 bases from V and 4 bases from J, with 13 bases between. The CDR3 has 13 amino acids. The CDR3 spells CASSPGTSYEQYF. DNA for the CDR3: TGTGCCAGCTCCCCCGGGACATCGTACGAGCAGTACTTC.

This clonotype showed up just a few times. The chain recombines TRBV7-8 with TRBJ1-1; TRBD1 aligns across 7 bases. The CDR3 has 13 residues. Germline V gene data show CDR1 as SGHVS and CDR2 as FQNEAQ. J gave up 7 bases and V 3 bases, and 5 bases lay outside the gene matches. The CDR3: CASSFAGQDEAFF. CDR3 in DNA: TGTGCCAGCAGCTTCGCCGGACAGGATGAAGCTTTCTTT.

This clonotype has a handful of counts. V is TRBV6-1 and J is TRBJ2-2; D may match TRBD1 or TRBD2 (6 bases each). This CDR3 spans 15 amino acids. With 3 bases removed from V and 5 bases from J, the gap between germline ends came to 13 bases. Germline assignment: CDR1 MNHNS and CDR2 SASEGT. In DNA form, the CDR3 reads TGTGCCAGCAGTGAGGGGGGCCCCCATACCGGGGAGCTGTTTTTT. Protein: CASSEGGPHTGELFF.

The CDR3 DNA sequence: TGCAGCGTTTCCCAGGGGGCTATAGGCACTGAAGCTTTCTTT. Protein sequence: CSVSQGAIGTEAFF. The rearrangement joins TRBV29-1 to TRBJ1-1; 8 nucleotides match TRBD1. The germline V gene encodes CDR1 SQVTM and CDR2 ANQGSEA. The CDR3 contains 14 residues. V shed 5 bases, J shed 4 bases, and the junction held 9 bases outside the gene matches.

This rearrangement joins TRBV5-1 to TRBJ1-1; 7 nucleotides agree with TRBD1. There are 14 residues in the CDR3. In germline, CDR1 is SGHRS, CDR2 YFSETQ. Unmatched junction bases numbered 4, after V lost 3 bases and J lost 2 bases. Written as DNA, the CDR3 is TGCGCCAGCAGCTACGACAGGGCTAACACTGAAGCTTTCTTT. The encoded protein is CASSYDRANTEAFF. The whole variable domain, filled in from reference TRBV5-1 and TRBJ1-1, reads KAGVTQTPRYLIKTRGQQVTLSCSPISGHRSVSWYQQTPGQGLQFLFEYFSETQRNKGNFPGRFSGRQFSNSRSEMNVSTLELGDSALYLCASSYDRANTEAFFGQGTRLTVV.

The table lists this clonotype with a few counts. V gene TRBV20-1 combines with J gene TRBJ2-2; perhaps TRBD1 as D (5 bases). The CDR3 consists of 14 residues. The V end was cut by 2 bases, the J end by 1 base, with 8 bases between. In germline, CDR1 is DFQATT, CDR2 SNEGSKA (reference sequence). The CDR3 DNA is TGCAGTGCTAGATTCAGGGTGAACACCGGGGAGCTGTTTTTT. Residues: CSARFRVNTGELFF.

This rearrangement joins TRBV28 to TRBJ1-1; D may be TRBD1 (6 bases). Per germline, CDR1 MDHEN and CDR2 SYDVKM. The CDR3 covers 18 residues. Trimming cost V 3 bases and J 0 bases, with 20 bases left between them. The CDR3 coding sequence is TGTGCCAGCAGTTTCCTCCGGGACACCAGAACACTGAACACTGAAGCTTTCTTT. Its translation: CASSFLRDTRTLNTEAFF.

The chain carries TRBV30 and TRBJ2-2, with TRBD1 matching 7 bases. This CDR3 comprises 15 residues. Germline trimming cut 2 bases from V and 3 bases from J; bases unmatched to any gene: 6. The germline V gene encodes CDR1 GTSNPN and CDR2 SVGIG (reference sequence). The CDR3 DNA reads TGTGCCTGGAGTTCCGGGACAGACTACACCGGGGAGCTGTTTTTT. The encoded protein is CAWSSGTDYTGELFF. The full variable domain, completed using reference TRBV30 and TRBJ2-2, is SQTIHQWPATLVQPVGSPLSLECTVEGTSNPNLYWYRQAAGRGLQLLFYSVGIGQISSEVPQNLSASRPQDRQFILSSKKLLLSDSGFYLCAWSSGTDYTGELFFGEGSRLTVL.

The chain couples TRBV28 to TRBJ1-5; a weak D match, TRBD1 (5 bases). The CDR3 totals 16 residues. CDR1 is MDHEN, CDR2 SYDVKM, per germline. Trimming removed 1 base at V and 6 bases at J, with 16 bases between. The CDR3 protein is CASSLFYGREFQPQHF. DNA for the CDR3: TGTGCCAGCAGTTTATTCTACGGCAGGGAGTTTCAGCCCCAGCATTTT.

In this sample, this clonotype turned up many times. The chain employs TRBV6-5 and TRBJ2-3; 8 bases fit TRBD2. V dropped 4 bases and J dropped 7; count of bases not matched to a gene: 7. This CDR3 contains 14 residues. Per germline, CDR1 MNHEY and CDR2 SVGAGI. Here the CDR3 DNA reads TGTGCCAGCAGTTCCGACGGGAGGGGAAATACGCAGTATTTT. This codes for CASSSDGRGNTQYF.

This chain uses TRBV28 with TRBJ2-2; no reliable D call. The CDR3 has 13 residues. The germline CDR1 and CDR2 sequences are MDHEN and SYDVKM. V was pared by 6 bases and J by 6 bases, with 11 bases between. The CDR3, as DNA: TGTGCCAGCAGACTACTCGGTGCCGGGGAGCTGTTTTTT. Amino acid sequence: CASRLLGAGELFF.

This chain connects TRBV9 to TRBJ2-2; 7 bases are shared with TRBD2. The J segment lost 1 base and the V segment lost 0 bases, leaving 6 bases of the junction unmatched. CDR3 size: 17 residues. In germline, CDR1 is SGDLS, CDR2 YYNGEE. The CDR3, as DNA: TGTGCCAGCAGCGTAGGATCCCGGGGGGAGAACACCGGGGAGCTGTTTTTT. This gives the protein CASSVGSRGENTGELFF.

Worth noting for this clonotype: One end of the junction is discordant with germline, which a read error may explain. The J gene is TRBJ2-5, the V gene TRBV18, with TRBD1 identical over 7 bases. Germline V lookup: CDR1 KGHSH, CDR2 LQKENI. This CDR3 comprises 14 residues. DNA of the CDR3: TGTGTCAGCTCTAGGACAGGCCGCCAAGAGACCCAGTACTTC. It yields the protein CVSSRTGRQETQYF.

The chain couples TRBV20-1 to TRBJ2-1; 7 positions agree with TRBD1. V was clipped by 4 bases and J by 5 bases; unmatched bases: 8. CDR3 length: 14 amino acids. The germline V gene has CDR1 DFQATT and CDR2 SNEGSKA (reference sequence). The CDR3 sequence is CSAIKRQGNNEQFF. In DNA form, the CDR3 reads TGCAGTGCTATCAAACGACAGGGAAACAATGAGCAGTTCTTC.

This clonotype turned up a few times. The CDR3 nucleotides are TGTGCCAGCAGCCGACTAGCGGGAGATGGCACAGATACGCAGTATTTT. Translation gives CASSRLAGDGTDTQYF. V usage is TRBV5-4 and J usage is TRBJ2-3; the match to TRBD2 covers 12 bases. Looked up from germline, CDR1 is SGHNT and CDR2 is YYREEE (reference sequence). V trimming: 4 bases; J trimming: 1 base; junction bases outside the gene matches: 4. This CDR3 spans 16 amino acids. Full variable domain (outside the CDR3, taken from reference TRBV5-4 and TRBJ2-3): ETGVTQSPTHLIKTRGQQVTLRCSSQSGHNTVSWYQQALGQGPQFIFQYYREEENGRGNFPPRFSGLQFPNYSSELNVNALELDDSALYLCASSRLAGDGTDTQYFGPGTRLTVL.

This clonotype was picked up many times. The rearrangement joins TRBV24-1 to TRBJ2-3, with 7 bases matching TRBD1. The CDR3 covers 16 residues. V dropped 5 bases and J dropped 9; count of bases not matched to a gene: 16. Per the germline V gene, CDR1 is KGHDR and CDR2 is SFDVKD. The CDR3 loop is CATSGWTGGPFYTQYF. In DNA, the CDR3 is TGTGCCACCAGTGGATGGACAGGCGGACCTTTCTACACGCAGTATTTT.